A selection of T cell receptor beta chains follows, all from one sample in a study of T cells in tuberculosis. Measured with immunoSEQ multiplex PCR; TCRdb has only the in-frame clones, and not every one. The sample includes approximately 58,000 clones, roughly 88% of them seen just once. The sample comprised CD1b-GMM tetramer-negative cells sorted from PBMCs. The receptors were sampled from an adult woman with latent tuberculosis. The conserved cysteine and the conserved F or W are not part of the CDR3 here.

v_gene	j_gene	CDR3aa
TRBV15	TRBJ2-3	ATSGGWPADTQY
TRBV4-3	TRBJ2-1	ASSQDRSLAGGGEQF
TRBV19	TRBJ1-5	ASSITGTGEQPQH
TRBV18	TRBJ1-1	ASSPFGTENTEAF
TRBV18	TRBJ2-2	ASSPTSGSTGELF
TRBV23-1	TRBJ1-3	ASSPTNPGVGGRNTIY
TRBV7-6	TRBJ1-1	ASSQDREGFTEAF
TRBV30	TRBJ1-2	AWSVGGQGVGYT
TRBV5-4	TRBJ1-2	ASSLGGQDGYT
TRBV9	TRBJ2-2	ASSVWGQAGAGELF
TRBV4-3	TRBJ1-2	ASSQDIGGYGYT
TRBV28	TRBJ1-3	ASRQSSGNTIY
TRBV7-2	TRBJ2-1	ASSLTATSGSREQF
TRBV18	TRBJ2-5	ASSPGSSGGQETQY
TRBV29-1	TRBJ1-2	SVDPMGDRDYGYT
TRBV27	TRBJ2-5	ASSLQGAGETQY
TRBV15	TRBJ1-1	ATSSRARVEAF
TRBV10-3	TRBJ2-7	AISLDSYEQY
TRBV29-1	TRBJ1-2	SVGLEGDGYT
TRBV28	TRBJ2-7	ASSPEGTGRYEQY
TRBV7-2	TRBJ1-1	ASSPYSTEAF
TRBV4-3	TRBJ1-6	ASSRFRVESSYNSPLH
TRBV7-2	TRBJ1-5	ASSSRDRGNQPQH
TRBV2	TRBJ1-2	ASSELVTGPLGGYT
TRBV7-9	TRBJ1-1	ASSLGTGRIKNTEAF
TRBV4-3	TRBJ1-1	ASSQGDRLMNTEAF
TRBV7-2	TRBJ2-7	ASSFVQGVYEQY
TRBV6-5	TRBJ1-3	ASSYSLAAGGNTIY